This TCR beta chain was sequenced in a study of regulatory T cells in long-lasting Graves disease. Regarding time point: persistent/refractory GD, antithyroid drugs over 5 years with positive TRAb. PBMC-derived RNA was used for the TCR library. Relying on iRepertoire HTBI primers and Arm-PCR of CDR3 regions, the team built TCR beta libraries. MiXCR, applied by TCRdb to the multiplex PCR reads, yields one record per CDR3 protein. The sample lists about 310,000 distinct CDR3 sequences, around 23% occurring once. Points on this clonotype: One end of the junction is discordant with germline, which a read error may explain.

The TCR originated in a female donor with Graves disease. This specimen consisted of peripheral blood mononuclear cells (PBMCs), obtained when the disease was refractory, from a patient treated with antithyroid drugs.

CDR3 protein: CSPRGSPYEQYF. In DNA, the CDR3 is TGCAGTCCTAGAGGCAGCCCCTACGAGCAGTACTTC. The chain recombines TRBV20-1 with TRBJ2-7; D is unclear. Germline assignment: CDR1 DFQATT and CDR2 SNEGSKA (reference sequence). The CDR3 has 12 amino acids.